This T cell receptor beta chain originates from a study of identical twins. Findings and caveats of the study: Diverse VJ usage suggested most zero-insertion clonotypes were not invariant T cells.

The ends lost 7 bases at V and 1 base at J; junction bases unmatched: 8. Germline lookup yields CDR1 MNHEY and CDR2 SVGEGT. CDR3 length: 17 amino acids. TCRdb reprocessed the 5' RACE reads via MiXCR and lists one record per CDR3 protein. Counted here are some 730,000 distinct CDR3 sequences, 18% occurring once; the ten biggest clones make up less than 15%. Worth noting for this clonotype: The antigen remains unidentified.

These same data were also listed under a study on T cells expressing NK-cell markers.

Sequenced: PBMCs. The origin of this receptor is a woman under 30 in good health. The J gene is TRBJ2-1, the V gene TRBV6-2 or TRBV6-3; TRBD2 matches 12 bases. DNA of the CDR3: TGTGCCAGCATTGAGACTAGCGGGAGCCATTCCTACAATGAGCAGTTCTTC. Protein sequence: CASIETSGSHSYNEQFF.